Following are 9 T cell receptor beta chains from one sample sequenced in a study of CD8 T cells in Susac syndrome. Reverse transcription of 0.5 to 1 ug RNA was carried out with random hexamers. TCRdb independently ran MiXCR on the immunoSEQ multiplex PCR reads; one entry per CDR3 protein. The sample includes hundreds of thousands of distinct CDR3 sequences, 70% to 90% of them seen just once. Sequences were obtained from CD8+ T cells from PBMCs. These TCRs come from a human donor with multiple sclerosis.

This clonotype has only one observation. The genes are TRBV3-1 and TRBJ2-2; D perhaps matches TRBD2 (6 bases). Trimming stripped 0 bases from V and 2 bases from J, with 19 bases between. Germline V CDR1 and CDR2: LGHDT, YNNKEL (reference sequence). This CDR3 region has 19 residues. The CDR3, as DNA: TGTGCCAGCAGCCAAGAGGGTAGTAGCGGAGACCCTAACACCGGGGAGCTGTTTTTT. This gives the protein CASSQEGSSGDPNTGELFF.

This clonotype has just one count. The CDR3 is CASSARFGGGPRSDTQYF. CDR3 DNA sequence: TGTGCCAGCAGCGCTCGATTCGGGGGAGGGCCTAGGTCAGATACGCAGTATTTT. The V gene is TRBV14, the J gene TRBJ2-3; TRBD2 matches at 7 bases. CDR1 is SGHDN, CDR2 FVKESK, per germline. V lost 5 bases, J lost 4 bases, and 18 bases stayed unmatched. CDR3 size: 18 residues.

This clonotype was seen a single time. The V gene is TRBV4-3, the J gene TRBJ1-2; 9 positions agree with TRBD1. This CDR3 has 15 residues. Germline-derived CDR1 and CDR2 are LGHNA and YSLEER. With 3 bases clipped from V and 4 bases from J, the junction kept 6 bases outside the gene matches. The CDR3 coding sequence is TGCGCCAGCAGCCACTCGGACAGGGGAGCCTATGGCTACACCTTC. It is translated as CASSHSDRGAYGYTF.

This clonotype was seen only once. The V and J genes are TRBV24-1 and TRBJ2-2; D is undetermined. Germline-derived CDR1 and CDR2 are KGHDR and SFDVKD. Deletions cut 3 bases from V and 6 bases from J, with 16 bases between. CDR3 size: 16 residues. CDR3 sequence: CATSDRQETLAGELFF. The DNA for the CDR3 is TGTGCCACCAGTGATCGCCAGGAGACGTTGGCCGGGGAGCTGTTTTTT.

The genes are TRBV6-2 or TRBV6-3 and TRBJ2-2; D remains unclear. The CDR3 extends over 12 amino acids. Trimming took 8 bases from V and 7 from J, leaving 11 bases between them. CDR1 is MNHEY and CDR2 is SVGEGT in the germline V gene. CDR3 nucleotide sequence: TGTGCCAGCTCGCTGACTGGCGGGGAGCTGTTTTTT. Translation gives CASSLTGGELFF.

V and J are TRBV25-1 and TRBJ1-1; tentatively, D is TRBD1 (5 bases). The CDR3 is made up of 12 amino acids. Trimming left V 8 bases short and J 4 bases short, with 11 bases between. Germline CDR1 is MGHDK and CDR2 is SYGVNS. The CDR3 region has the DNA TGTGCCAGCCAGGTGGGGGGCACTGAAGCTTTCTTT. Translation gives CASQVGGTEAFF.

The rearrangement joins TRBV12-5 to TRBJ2-3; 10 nucleotides agree with TRBD2. Germline trimming cut 5 bases from V and 0 bases from J; bases unmatched to any gene: 11. Looked up from germline, CDR1 is LGHNT and CDR2 is FRNRAP. CDR3 length: 18 residues. In DNA form, the CDR3 reads TGTGCTAGTGGTCCGCCTCTAGCGGGGGACATTAGCACAGATACGCAGTATTTT. It yields the protein CASGPPLAGDISTDTQYF.

The CDR3 DNA reads TGTGCCAGCAGACCAAAGGGGGACAGGGCCTCGGATAGCAATCAGCCCCAGCATTTT. Translation: CASRPKGDRASDSNQPQHF. The chain is built from TRBV6-1 and TRBJ1-5; 9 positions match TRBD1. This CDR3 comprises 19 residues. Trimming at V came to 6 bases and at J to 0 bases, leaving 15 bases not matched to a gene. Germline V CDR1 and CDR2: MNHNS, SASEGT.

The CDR3 here is CASRDRGPFYNEQFF. In DNA form, the CDR3 reads TGTGCCAGCAGAGACAGGGGGCCCTTCTACAATGAGCAGTTCTTC. The chain couples TRBV6-2 or TRBV6-3 to TRBJ2-1, with 10 bases that match TRBD1. Germline trimming cut 6 bases from V and 3 bases from J; bases unmatched to any gene: 5. This CDR3 spans 15 amino acids. Germline V gene sequence: CDR1 MNHEY, CDR2 SVGEGT.